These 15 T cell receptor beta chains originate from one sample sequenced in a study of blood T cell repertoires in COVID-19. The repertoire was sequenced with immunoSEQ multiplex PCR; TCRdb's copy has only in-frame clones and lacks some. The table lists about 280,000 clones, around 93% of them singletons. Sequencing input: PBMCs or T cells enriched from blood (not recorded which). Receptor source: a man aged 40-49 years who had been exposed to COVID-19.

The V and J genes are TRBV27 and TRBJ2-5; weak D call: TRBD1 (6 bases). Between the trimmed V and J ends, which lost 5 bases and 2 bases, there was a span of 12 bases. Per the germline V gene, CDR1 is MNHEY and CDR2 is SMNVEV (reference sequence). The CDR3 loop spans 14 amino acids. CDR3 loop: CASSPWQGQETQYF. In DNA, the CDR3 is TGTGCCAGCAGTCCCTGGCAGGGGCAAGAGACCCAGTACTTC.

The CDR3 protein is CASSYGPPDGYTF. The CDR3 region has the DNA TGTGCCAGCAGTTATGGGCCCCCCGATGGCTACACCTTC. The chain carries TRBV6-5 and TRBJ1-2; D uncertain. Trimming cost V 3 bases and J 6 bases, with 11 bases left between them. The CDR3 covers 13 residues. Germline V CDR1 and CDR2: MNHEY, SVGAGI.

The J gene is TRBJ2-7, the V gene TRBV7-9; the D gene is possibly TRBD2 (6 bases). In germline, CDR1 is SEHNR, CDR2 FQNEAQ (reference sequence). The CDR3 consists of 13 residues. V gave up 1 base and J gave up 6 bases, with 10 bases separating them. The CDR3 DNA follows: TGTGCCAGCAGCTTAGTGGGAGGTGGCGAGCAGTACTTC. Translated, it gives CASSLVGGGEQYF.

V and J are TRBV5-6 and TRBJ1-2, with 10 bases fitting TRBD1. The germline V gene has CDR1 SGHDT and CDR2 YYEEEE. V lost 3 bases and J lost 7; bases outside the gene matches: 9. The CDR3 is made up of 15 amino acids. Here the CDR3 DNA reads TGTGCCAGCAGCTGGGGACAGGGGACGGTGAGTGGCTACACCTTC. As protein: CASSWGQGTVSGYTF.

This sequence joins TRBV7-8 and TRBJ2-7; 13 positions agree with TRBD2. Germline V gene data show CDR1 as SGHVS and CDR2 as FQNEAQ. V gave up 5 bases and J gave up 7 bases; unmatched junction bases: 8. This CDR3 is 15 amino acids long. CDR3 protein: CASSLWTSGGGEQYF. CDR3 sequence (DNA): TGTGCCAGCAGCCTATGGACTAGCGGGGGAGGAGAGCAGTACTTC.

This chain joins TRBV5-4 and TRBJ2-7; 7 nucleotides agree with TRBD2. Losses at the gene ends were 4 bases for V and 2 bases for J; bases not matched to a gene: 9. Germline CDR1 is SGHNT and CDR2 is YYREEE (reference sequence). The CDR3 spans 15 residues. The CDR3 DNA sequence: TGTGCCAGCAGCCCGTGGGGGGGATCACCCTACGAGCAGTACTTC. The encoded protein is CASSPWGGSPYEQYF.

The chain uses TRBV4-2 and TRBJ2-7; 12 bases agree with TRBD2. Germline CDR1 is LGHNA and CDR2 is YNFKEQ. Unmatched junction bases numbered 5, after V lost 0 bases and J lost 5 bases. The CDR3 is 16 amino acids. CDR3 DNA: TGTGCCAGCAGCCAAGATTTTCTAGCGGGAGGGAACGAGCAGTACTTC. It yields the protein CASSQDFLAGGNEQYF.

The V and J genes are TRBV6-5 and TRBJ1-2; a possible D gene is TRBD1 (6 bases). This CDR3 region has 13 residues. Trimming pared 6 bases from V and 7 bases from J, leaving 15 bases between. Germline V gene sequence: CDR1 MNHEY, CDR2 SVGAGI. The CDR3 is CASRTGSKAGYTF. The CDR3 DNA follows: TGTGCCAGCAGAACAGGGTCTAAAGCTGGCTACACCTTC.

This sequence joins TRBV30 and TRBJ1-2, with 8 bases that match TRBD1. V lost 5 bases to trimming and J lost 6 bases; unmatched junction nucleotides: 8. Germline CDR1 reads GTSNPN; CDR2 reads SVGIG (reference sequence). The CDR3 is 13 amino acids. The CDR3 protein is CAWERQGINGYTF. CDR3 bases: TGTGCCTGGGAGAGACAGGGGATAAATGGCTACACCTTC.

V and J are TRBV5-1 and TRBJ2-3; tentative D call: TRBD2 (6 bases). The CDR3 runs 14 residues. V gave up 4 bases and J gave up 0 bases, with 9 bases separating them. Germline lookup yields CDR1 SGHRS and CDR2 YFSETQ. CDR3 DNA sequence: TGCGCCAGCAGCGCGCGGGAAAGCACAGATACGCAGTATTTT. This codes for CASSARESTDTQYF. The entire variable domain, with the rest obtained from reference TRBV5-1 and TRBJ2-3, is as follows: KAGVTQTPRYLIKTRGQQVTLSCSPISGHRSVSWYQQTPGQGLQFLFEYFSETQRNKGNFPGRFSGRQFSNSRSEMNVSTLELGDSALYLCASSARESTDTQYFGPGTRLTVL.

The CDR3 region is CASSPYGTGGSGNTIYF. In DNA form, the CDR3 reads TGTGCCAGCTCACCATATGGGACAGGAGGCTCTGGAAACACCATATATTTT. V and J are TRBV18 and TRBJ1-3; 8 bases fit TRBD1. V was clipped by 2 bases and J by 0 bases; unmatched bases: 6. There are 17 residues in the CDR3. CDR1 KGHSH and CDR2 LQKENI come from the germline V gene.

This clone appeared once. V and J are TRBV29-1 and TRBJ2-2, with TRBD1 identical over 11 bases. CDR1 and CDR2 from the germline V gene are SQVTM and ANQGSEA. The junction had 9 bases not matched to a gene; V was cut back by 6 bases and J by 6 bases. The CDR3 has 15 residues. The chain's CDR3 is CSVTGTGGIAGELFF. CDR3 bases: TGCAGCGTGACCGGGACAGGGGGGATAGCCGGGGAGCTGTTTTTT.

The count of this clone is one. In DNA, the CDR3 is TGTGCCAGCAGTTACGAGGCCCAGTCTAGCTCTGGGGCCAACGTCCTGACTTTC. It yields the protein CASSYEAQSSSGANVLTF. The chain links TRBV6-2 or TRBV6-3 to TRBJ2-6, with no clear D. V lost 2 bases to trimming and J lost 0 bases, with 14 bases between them. Germline V gives CDR1 MNHEY, CDR2 SVGEGT. CDR3 size: 18 residues.

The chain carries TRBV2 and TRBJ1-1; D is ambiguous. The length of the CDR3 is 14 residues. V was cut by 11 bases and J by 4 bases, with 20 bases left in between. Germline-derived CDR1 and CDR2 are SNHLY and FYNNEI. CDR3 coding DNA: TGTGCCGTCAAGCGATCTCCTAGAGGCACTGAAGCTTTCTTT. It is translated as CAVKRSPRGTEAFF.

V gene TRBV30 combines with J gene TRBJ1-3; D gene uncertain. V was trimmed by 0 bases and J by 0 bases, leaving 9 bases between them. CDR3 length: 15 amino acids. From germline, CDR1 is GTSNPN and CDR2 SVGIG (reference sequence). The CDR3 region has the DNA TGTGCCTGGAGTGTACGGGGAATCTCTGGAAACACCATATATTTT. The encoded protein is CAWSVRGISGNTIYF.